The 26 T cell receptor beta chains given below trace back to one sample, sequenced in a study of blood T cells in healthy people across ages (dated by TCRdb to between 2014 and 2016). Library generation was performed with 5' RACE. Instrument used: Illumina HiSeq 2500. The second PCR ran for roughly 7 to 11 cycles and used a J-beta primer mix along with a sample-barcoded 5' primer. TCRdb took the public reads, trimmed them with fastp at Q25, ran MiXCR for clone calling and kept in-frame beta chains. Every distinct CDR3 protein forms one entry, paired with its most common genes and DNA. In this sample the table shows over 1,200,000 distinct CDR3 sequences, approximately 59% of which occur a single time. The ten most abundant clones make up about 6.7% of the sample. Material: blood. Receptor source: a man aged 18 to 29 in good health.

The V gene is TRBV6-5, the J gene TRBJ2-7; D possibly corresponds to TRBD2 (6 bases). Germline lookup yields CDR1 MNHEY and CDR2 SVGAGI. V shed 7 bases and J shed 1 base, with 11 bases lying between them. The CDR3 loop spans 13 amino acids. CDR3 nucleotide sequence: TGTGCCAGCAACACCGGGGGTTCCTACGAGCAGTACTTC. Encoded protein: CASNTGGSYEQYF.

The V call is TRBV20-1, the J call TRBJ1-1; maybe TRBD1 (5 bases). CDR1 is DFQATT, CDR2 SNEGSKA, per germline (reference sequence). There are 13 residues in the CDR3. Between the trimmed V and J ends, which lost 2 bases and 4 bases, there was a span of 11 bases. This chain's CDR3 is CSARSRAGTEAFF. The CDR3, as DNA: TGCAGTGCTAGAAGCAGGGCGGGCACTGAAGCTTTCTTT.

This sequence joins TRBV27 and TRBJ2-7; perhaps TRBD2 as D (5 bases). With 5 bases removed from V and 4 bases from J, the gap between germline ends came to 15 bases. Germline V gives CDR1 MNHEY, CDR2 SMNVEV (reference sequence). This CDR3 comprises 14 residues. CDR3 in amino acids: CASSPQAVIYEQYF. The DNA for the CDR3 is TGTGCCAGCAGTCCTCAAGCGGTGATTTACGAGCAGTACTTC.

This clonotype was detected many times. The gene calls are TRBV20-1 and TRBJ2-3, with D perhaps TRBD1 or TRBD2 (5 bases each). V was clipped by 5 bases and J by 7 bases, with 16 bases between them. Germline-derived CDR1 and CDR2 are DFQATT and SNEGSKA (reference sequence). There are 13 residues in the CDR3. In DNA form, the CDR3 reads TGCAGTGCTGGCGTGGGACCTCGCCATACGCAGTATTTT. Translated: CSAGVGPRHTQYF.

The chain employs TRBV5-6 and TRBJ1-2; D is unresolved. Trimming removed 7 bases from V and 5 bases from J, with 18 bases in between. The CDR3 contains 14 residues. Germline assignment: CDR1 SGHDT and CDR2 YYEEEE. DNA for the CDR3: TGTGCCAGCCATCGGTGGGCAGCTACATATGGCTACACCTTC. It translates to CASHRWAATYGYTF.

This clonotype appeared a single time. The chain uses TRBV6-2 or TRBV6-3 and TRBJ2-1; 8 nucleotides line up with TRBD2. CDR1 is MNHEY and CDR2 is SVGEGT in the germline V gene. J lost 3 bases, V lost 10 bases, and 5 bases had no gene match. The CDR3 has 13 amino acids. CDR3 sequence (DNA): TGTGCCACCACGGGGGGGTACTACAATGAGCAGTTCTTC. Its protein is CATTGGYYNEQFF.

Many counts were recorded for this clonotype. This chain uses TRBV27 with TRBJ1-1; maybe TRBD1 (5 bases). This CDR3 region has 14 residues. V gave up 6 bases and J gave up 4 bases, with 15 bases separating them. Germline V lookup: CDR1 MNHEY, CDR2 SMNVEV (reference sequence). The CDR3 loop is CASSIWGTGTEAFF. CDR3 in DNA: TGTGCCAGCAGCATCTGGGGGACGGGCACTGAAGCTTTCTTT.

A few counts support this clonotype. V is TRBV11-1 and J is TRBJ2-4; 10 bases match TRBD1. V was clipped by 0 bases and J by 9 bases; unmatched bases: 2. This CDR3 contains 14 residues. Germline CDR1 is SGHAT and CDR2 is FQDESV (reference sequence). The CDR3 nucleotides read TGTGCCAGCAGCTTAGCCGGGACAGGGGCCATTCAGTACTTC. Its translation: CASSLAGTGAIQYF.

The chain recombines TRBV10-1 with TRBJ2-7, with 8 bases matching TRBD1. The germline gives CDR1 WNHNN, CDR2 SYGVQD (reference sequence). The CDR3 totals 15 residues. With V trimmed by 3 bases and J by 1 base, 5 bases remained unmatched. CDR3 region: CASSEARQGSYEQYF. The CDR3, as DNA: TGCGCCAGCAGTGAAGCCCGACAGGGGTCCTACGAGCAGTACTTC.

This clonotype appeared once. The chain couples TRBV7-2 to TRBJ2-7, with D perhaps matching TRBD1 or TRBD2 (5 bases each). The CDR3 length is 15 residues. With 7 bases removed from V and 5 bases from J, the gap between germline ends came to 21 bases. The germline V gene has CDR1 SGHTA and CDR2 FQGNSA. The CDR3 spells CASTETPGPSHEQYF. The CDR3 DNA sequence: TGTGCCAGCACCGAAACGCCGGGGCCTAGCCACGAGCAGTACTTC.

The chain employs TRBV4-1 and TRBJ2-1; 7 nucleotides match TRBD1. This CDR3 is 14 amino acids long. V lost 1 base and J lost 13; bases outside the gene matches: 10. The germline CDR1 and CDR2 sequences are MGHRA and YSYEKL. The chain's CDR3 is CASSQVGQKETQFF. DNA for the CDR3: TGCGCCAGCAGCCAAGTGGGACAGAAAGAGACCCAGTTCTTC.

The CDR3 DNA reads as TGTGCCAGCAGCTCAACACTAGCGGGGGACACTATCCAAGAGACCCAGTACTTC. Protein sequence: CASSSTLAGDTIQETQYF. J is TRBJ2-5 and V is TRBV7-2, with TRBD2 matching 11 bases. Germline V gene sequence: CDR1 SGHTA, CDR2 FQGNSA. The CDR3 has 18 amino acids. Trimming at V came to 4 bases and at J to 1 base, leaving 11 bases not matched to a gene. Supplemented by reference TRBV7-2 and TRBJ2-5, the full variable domain reads GAGVSQSPSNKVTEKGKDVELRCDPISGHTALYWYRQSLGQGLEFLIYFQGNSAPDKSGLPSDRFSAERTGGSVSTLTIQRTQQEDSAVYLCASSSTLAGDTIQETQYFGPGTRLLVL.

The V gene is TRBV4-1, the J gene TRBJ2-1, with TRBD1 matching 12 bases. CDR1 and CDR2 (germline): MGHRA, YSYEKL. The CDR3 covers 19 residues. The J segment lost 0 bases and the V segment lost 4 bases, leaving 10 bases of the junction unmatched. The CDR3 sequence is CASSRAGTGGQSSYNEQFF. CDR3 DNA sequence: TGCGCCAGCAGCCGGGCGGGGACAGGGGGCCAGAGCTCCTACAATGAGCAGTTCTTC.

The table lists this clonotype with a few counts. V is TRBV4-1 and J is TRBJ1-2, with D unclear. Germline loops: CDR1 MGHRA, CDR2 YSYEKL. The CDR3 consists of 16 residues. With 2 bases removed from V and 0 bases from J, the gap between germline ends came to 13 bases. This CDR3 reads CASSQKGGRANYGYTF. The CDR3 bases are TGCGCCAGCAGCCAAAAAGGCGGGAGGGCTAACTATGGCTACACCTTC.

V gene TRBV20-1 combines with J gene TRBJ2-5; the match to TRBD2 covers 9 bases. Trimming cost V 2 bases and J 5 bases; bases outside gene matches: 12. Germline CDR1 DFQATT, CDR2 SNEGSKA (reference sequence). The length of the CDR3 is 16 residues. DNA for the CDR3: TGCAGTGCTAGATCTCTAGCGGGACGCCTTTCGGAGACCCAGTACTTC. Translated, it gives CSARSLAGRLSETQYF.

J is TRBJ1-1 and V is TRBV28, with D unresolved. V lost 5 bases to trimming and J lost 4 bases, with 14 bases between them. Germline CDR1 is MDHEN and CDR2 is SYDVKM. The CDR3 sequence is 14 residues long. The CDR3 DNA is TGTGCCAGCAGTCGCGCAGGTGATGTCACTGAAGCTTTCTTT. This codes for CASSRAGDVTEAFF.

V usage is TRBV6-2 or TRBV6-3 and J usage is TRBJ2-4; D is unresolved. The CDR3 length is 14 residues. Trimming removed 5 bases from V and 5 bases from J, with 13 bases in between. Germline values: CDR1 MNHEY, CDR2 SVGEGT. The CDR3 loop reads CASSPQLRQNIQYF. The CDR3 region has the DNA TGTGCCAGCAGTCCACAGTTGCGGCAAAACATTCAGTACTTC.

CDR3 region: CASSYPYSDTQYF. CDR3 sequence (DNA): TGTGCCAGCAGTTATCCCTATTCAGATACGCAGTATTTT. The gene calls are TRBV13 and TRBJ2-3; D is unresolved. This CDR3 is built from 13 residues. With 6 bases removed from V and 4 bases from J, the gap between germline ends came to 11 bases. CDR1 and CDR2 (germline): PRHDT, FYEKMQ (reference sequence).

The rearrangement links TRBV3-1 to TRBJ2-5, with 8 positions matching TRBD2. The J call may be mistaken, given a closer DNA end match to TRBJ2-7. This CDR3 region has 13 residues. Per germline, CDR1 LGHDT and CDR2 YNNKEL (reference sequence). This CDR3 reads CASSQAGGNEQYF. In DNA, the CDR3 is TGTGCCAGCAGCCAAGCGGGAGGGAACGAGCAGTACTTC.

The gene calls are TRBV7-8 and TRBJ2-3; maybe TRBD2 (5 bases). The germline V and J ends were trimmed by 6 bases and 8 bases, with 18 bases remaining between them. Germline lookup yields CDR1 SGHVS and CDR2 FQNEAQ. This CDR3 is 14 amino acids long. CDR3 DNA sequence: TGTGCCAGCAGTTCGATCGCTAGCAGTAGTACGCAGTATTTT. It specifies CASSSIASSSTQYF.

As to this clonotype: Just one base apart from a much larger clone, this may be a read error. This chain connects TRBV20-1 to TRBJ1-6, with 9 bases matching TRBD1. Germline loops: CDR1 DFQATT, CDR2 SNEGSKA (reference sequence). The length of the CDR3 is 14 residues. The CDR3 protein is CSARDGQGSSPPHF. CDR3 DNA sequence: TGCAGTGCTCGAGATGGACAGGGGAGTTCACCCCCCCACTTT.

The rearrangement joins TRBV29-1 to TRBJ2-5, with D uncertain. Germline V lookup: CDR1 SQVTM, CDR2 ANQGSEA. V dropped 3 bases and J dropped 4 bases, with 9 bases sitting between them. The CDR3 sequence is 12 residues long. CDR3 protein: CSVEGNGETQYF. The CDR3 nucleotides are TGCAGCGTTGAGGGCAACGGAGAGACCCAGTACTTC.

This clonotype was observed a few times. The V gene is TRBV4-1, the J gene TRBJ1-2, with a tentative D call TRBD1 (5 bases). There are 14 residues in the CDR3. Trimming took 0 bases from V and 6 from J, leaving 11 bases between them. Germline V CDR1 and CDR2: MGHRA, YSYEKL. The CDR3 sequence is CASSQDARGNGYTF. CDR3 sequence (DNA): TGCGCCAGCAGCCAAGATGCGAGGGGAAATGGCTACACCTTC.

This chain's CDR3 is CASSYSLGLPSSYEQYF. CDR3 DNA: TGTGCCAGCAGTTACTCTCTCGGACTCCCTAGCTCCTACGAGCAGTACTTC. The genes are TRBV6-2 or TRBV6-3 and TRBJ2-7; TRBD2 might be the D (5 bases). The CDR3 loop spans 17 amino acids. V was pared by 0 bases and J by 0 bases, with 15 bases between. Germline V CDR1 and CDR2: MNHEY, SVGEGT.

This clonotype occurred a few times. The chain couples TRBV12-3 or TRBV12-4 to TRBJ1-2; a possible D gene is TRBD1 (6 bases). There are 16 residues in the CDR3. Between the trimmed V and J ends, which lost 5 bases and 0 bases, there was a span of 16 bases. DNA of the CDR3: TGTGCCAGCAGTGGCGGGGGGACAATAGCTAACTATGGCTACACCTTC. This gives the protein CASSGGGTIANYGYTF.

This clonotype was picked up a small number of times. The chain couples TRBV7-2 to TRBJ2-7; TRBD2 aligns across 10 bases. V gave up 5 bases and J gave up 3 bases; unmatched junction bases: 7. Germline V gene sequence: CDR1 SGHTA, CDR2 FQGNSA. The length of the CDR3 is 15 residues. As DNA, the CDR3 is TGTGCCAGCAGCGACCTAGCGGGGGCAGGCTACGAGCAGTACTTC. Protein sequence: CASSDLAGAGYEQYF.